These T cell receptor beta chains were read from a single sample in a study of cytomegalovirus exposure and HLA in healthy donors. The protocol was immunoSEQ multiplex PCR, while the TCRdb copy is restricted to in-frame clones and leaves out a portion. In the table there are about 130,000 clones, 80% to 90% of which are singletons. Sequenced: PBMCs. These receptors originate from a male donor in good health and CMV-seropositive. The CDR3 runs from the conserved cysteine through the conserved F or W.

TRBV7-2 CASSEENNSPLHF
TRBV19 CASSIATSGHNEQFF
TRBV28 CASGWTSGNDNEQFF
TRBV28 CASSGTSGIPNYEQYF
TRBV7-2 CASSLISGSYEQYF
TRBV6-5 CASSYLGQGFSEQYF
TRBV19 CASKWQNQPQHF
TRBV7-6 CASSLGWGPQPQHF
TRBV27 CASSLYSVAASNTGELFF
TRBV27 CASSLWGTSGRDEQFF
TRBV6-5 CASTSLDTQYF
TRBV5-1 CASSPGQGLSTEAFF